This record concerns one T cell receptor (beta chain) sequence. These data come from a study of blood T cell repertoires in COVID-19. As for the study in general: Sample material is recorded as cDNA or gDNA derived from T cells, B-cell-depleted T cells, or PBMCs.

V was pared by 2 bases and J by 5 bases, with 5 bases of the junction left unmatched. In germline, CDR1 is SGHRS, CDR2 YFSETQ. The CDR3 is 15 residues long. Using immunoSEQ multiplex PCR, the repertoire was profiled, and TCRdb retains in-frame clones only, with some absent. This table holds over 85,000 clones, about 79% found once. The V call is TRBV5-1, the J call TRBJ2-2; TRBD2 matches 8 bases. Sequences were obtained from peripheral blood. This sequence originates from a woman of 80 years or more with active or convalescent COVID-19. CDR3 residues: CASSLAGVGTGELFF. The CDR3 region has the DNA TGCGCCAGCAGCTTAGCGGGAGTTGGGACCGGGGAGCTGTTTTTT. The full variable domain, rest sourced from reference TRBV5-1 and TRBJ2-2, is KAGVTQTPRYLIKTRGQQVTLSCSPISGHRSVSWYQQTPGQGLQFLFEYFSETQRNKGNFPGRFSGRQFSNSRSEMNVSTLELGDSALYLCASSLAGVGTGELFFGEGSRLTVL.